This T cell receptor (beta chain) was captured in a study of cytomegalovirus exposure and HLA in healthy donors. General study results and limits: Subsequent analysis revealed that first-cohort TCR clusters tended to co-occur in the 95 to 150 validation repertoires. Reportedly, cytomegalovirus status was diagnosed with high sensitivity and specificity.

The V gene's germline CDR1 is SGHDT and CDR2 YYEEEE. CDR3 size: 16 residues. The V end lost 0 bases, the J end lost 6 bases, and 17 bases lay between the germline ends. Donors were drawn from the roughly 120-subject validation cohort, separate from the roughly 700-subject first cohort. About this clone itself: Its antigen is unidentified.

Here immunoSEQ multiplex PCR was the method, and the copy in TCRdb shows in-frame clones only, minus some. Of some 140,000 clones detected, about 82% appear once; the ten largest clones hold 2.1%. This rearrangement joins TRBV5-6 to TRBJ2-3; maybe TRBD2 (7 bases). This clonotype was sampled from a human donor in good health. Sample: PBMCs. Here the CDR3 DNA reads TGTGCCAGCAGCTTGGAATTGGCGGGGGCCTCGGATACGCAGTATTTT. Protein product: CASSLELAGASDTQYF.